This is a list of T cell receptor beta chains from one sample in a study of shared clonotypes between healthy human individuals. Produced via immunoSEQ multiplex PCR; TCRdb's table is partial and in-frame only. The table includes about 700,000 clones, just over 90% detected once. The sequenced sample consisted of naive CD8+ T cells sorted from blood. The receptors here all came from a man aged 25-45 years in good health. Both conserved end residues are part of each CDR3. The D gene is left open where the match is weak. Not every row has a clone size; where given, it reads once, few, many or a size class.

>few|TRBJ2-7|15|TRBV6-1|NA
CASSVQGLGGYEQYF
TGTGCCAGCAGTGTCCAGGGGTTAGGTGGGTACGAGCAGTACTTC
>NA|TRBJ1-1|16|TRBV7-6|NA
CASSPEQTPMNTEAFF
TGTGCCAGCAGCCCGGAGCAAACCCCCATGAACACTGAAGCTTTCTTT
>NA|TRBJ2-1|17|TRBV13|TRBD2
CASSLVVSTSGYNEQFF
TGTGCCAGCAGCTTAGTAGTTTCGACTAGCGGGTACAATGAGCAGTTCTTC
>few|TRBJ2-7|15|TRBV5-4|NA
CASSSRASSSYEQYF
TGTGCCAGCAGCTCCAGGGCGTCGAGCTCCTACGAGCAGTACTTC
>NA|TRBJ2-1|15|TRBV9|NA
CASMDERSSYNEQFF
TGTGCCAGCATGGACGAGAGGAGCTCCTACAATGAGCAGTTCTTC
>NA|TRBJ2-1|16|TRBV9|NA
CASSGARGSLYNEQFF
TGTGCCAGCAGCGGGGCGAGGGGGTCCCTTTACAATGAGCAGTTCTTC
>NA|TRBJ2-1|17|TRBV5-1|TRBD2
CASSLWREGRAHNEQFF
TGCGCCAGCAGCTTATGGCGGGAGGGCAGGGCACACAATGAGCAGTTCTTC
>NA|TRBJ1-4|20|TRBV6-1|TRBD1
CASSEPSPGTGGLSNEKLFF
TGTGCCAGCAGTGAACCCTCTCCGGGAACAGGGGGTTTATCTAATGAAAAACTGTTTTTT
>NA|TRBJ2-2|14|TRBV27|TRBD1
CASSLGTATGELFF
TGTGCCAGCAGTTTAGGGACAGCCACCGGGGAGCTGTTTTTT
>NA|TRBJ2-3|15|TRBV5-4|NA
CASSFQGGKTDTQYF
TGTGCCAGCAGCTTCCAGGGGGGGAAGACAGATACGCAGTATTTT
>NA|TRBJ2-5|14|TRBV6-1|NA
CASSVLGNQETQYF
TGTGCCAGCAGCGTCCTTGGAAACCAAGAGACCCAGTACTTC
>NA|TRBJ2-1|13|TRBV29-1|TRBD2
CSVGLAVYNEQFF
TGCAGCGTCGGACTAGCGGTCTACAATGAGCAGTTCTTC
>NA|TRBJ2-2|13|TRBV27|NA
CASSDLGIGELFF
TGTGCCAGCAGTGACCTAGGAATCGGGGAGCTGTTTTTT
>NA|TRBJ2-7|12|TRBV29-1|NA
CSVEGDSYEQYF
TGCAGCGTTGAAGGGGACTCCTACGAGCAGTACTTC
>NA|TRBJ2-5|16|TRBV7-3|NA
CASSPYAAEPPETQYF
TGTGCCAGCAGCCCGTATGCCGCAGAACCCCCAGAGACCCAGTACTTC
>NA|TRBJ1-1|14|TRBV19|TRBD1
CASSQGQGITEAFF
TGTGCCAGTAGCCAAGGACAGGGCATCACTGAAGCTTTCTTT
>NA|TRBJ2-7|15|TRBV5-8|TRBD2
CASSLVGSGSYEQYF
TGTGCCAGCAGCTTGGTTGGTAGCGGGAGCTACGAGCAGTACTTC